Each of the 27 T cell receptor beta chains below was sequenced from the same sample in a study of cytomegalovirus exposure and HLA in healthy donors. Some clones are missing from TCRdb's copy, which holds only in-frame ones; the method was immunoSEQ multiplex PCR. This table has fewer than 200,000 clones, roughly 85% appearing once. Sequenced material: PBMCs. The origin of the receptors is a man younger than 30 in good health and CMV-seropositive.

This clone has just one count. CDR3 DNA sequence: TGTGCCAGCAGCACCGCGTCTTGGGGCCGAAGGCGGTACAATGAGCAGTTCTTC. Its protein product is CASSTASWGRRRYNEQFF. The chain combines TRBV7-8 with TRBJ2-1, with D possibly TRBD1 on 5 matching bases. CDR3 length: 18 amino acids. From germline, CDR1 is SGHVS and CDR2 FQNEAQ. Trimming pared 5 bases from V and 4 bases from J, leaving 24 bases between.

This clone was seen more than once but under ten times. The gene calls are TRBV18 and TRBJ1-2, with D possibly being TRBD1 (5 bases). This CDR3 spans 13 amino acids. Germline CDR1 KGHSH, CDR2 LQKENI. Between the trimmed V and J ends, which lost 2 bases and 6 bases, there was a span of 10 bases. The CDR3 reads CASSPRGGDGYTF. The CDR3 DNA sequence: TGTGCCAGCTCACCAAGGGGAGGGGATGGCTACACCTTC.

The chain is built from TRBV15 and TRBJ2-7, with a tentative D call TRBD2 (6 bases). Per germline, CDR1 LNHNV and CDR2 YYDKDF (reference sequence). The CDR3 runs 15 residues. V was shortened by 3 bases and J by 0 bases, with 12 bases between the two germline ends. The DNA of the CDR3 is TGTGCCACCAGCAGGGAGCGGGTATTCTCCTACGAGCAGTACTTC. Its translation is CATSRERVFSYEQYF. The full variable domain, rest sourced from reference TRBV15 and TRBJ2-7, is DAMVIQNPRYQVTQFGKPVTLSCSQTLNHNVMYWYQQKSSQAPKLLFHYYDKDFNNEADTPDNFQSRRPNTSFCFLDIRSPGLGDTAMYLCATSRERVFSYEQYFGPGTRLTVT.

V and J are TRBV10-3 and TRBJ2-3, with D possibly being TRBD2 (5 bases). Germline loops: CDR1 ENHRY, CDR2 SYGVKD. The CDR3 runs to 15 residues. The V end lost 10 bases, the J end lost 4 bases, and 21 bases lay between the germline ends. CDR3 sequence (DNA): TGTGCCACAACCCCCCGCGGGTCAGACGCAGATACGCAGTATTTT. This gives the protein CATTPRGSDADTQYF.

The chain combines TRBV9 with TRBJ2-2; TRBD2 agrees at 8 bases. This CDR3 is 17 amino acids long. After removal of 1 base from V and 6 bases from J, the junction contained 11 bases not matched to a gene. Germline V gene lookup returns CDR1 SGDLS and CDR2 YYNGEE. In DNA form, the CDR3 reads TGTGCCAGCAGCGTAAGGAGCGGGAGTCGTAGTCCCGGGGAGCTGTTTTTT. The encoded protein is CASSVRSGSRSPGELFF.

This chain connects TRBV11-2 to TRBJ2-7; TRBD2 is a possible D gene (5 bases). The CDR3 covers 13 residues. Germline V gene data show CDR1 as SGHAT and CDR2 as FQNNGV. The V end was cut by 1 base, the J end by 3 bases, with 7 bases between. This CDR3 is CASSLARGYEQYF. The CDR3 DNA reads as TGTGCCAGCAGCTTAGCCCGGGGCTACGAGCAGTACTTC.

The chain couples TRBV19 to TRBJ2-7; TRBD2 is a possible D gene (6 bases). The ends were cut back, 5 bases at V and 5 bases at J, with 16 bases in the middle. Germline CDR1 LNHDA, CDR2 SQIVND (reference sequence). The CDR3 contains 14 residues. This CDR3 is CASSVSGPGDEQYF. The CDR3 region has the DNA TGTGCCAGTAGTGTCAGTGGTCCGGGGGACGAGCAGTACTTC.

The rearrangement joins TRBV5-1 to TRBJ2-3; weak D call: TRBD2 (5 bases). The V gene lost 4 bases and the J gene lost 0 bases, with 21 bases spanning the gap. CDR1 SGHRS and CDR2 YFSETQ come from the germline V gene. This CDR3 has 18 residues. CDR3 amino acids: CASSPLGNGLSSTDTQYF. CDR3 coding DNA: TGCGCCAGCAGCCCCCTCGGGAACGGCCTCTCGAGCACAGATACGCAGTATTTT.

For the CDR3, the DNA is TGTGCCAGCAGCTTAATAGGGGCAGATACGCAGTATTTT. Residues: CASSLIGADTQYF. The chain uses TRBV7-3 and TRBJ2-3; TRBD1 might be the D (5 bases). V lost 1 base and J lost 4, with 6 bases in between. CDR3 length equals 13 residues. Germline V CDR1 and CDR2: SGHTA, FQGTGA.

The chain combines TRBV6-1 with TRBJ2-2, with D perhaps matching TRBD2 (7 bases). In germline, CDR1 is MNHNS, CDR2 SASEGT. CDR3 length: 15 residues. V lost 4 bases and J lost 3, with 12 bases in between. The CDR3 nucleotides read TGTGCCAGCAGTGGGGAGGGGGGCCACACCGGGGAGCTGTTTTTT. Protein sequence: CASSGEGGHTGELFF.

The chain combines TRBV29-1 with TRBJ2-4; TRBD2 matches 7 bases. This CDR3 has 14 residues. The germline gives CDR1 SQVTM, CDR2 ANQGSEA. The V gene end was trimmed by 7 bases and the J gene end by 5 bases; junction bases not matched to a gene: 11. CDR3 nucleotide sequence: TGCAGCGCTGGAAAAGGGCTAGCGGAAAACATTCAGTACTTC. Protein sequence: CSAGKGLAENIQYF.

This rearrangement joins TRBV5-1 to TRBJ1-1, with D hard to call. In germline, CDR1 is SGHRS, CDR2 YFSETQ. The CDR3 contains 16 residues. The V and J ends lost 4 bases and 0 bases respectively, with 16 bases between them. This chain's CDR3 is CASSRAGSAMNTEAFF. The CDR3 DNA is TGCGCCAGCAGCCGGGCGGGGTCTGCGATGAACACTGAAGCTTTCTTT.

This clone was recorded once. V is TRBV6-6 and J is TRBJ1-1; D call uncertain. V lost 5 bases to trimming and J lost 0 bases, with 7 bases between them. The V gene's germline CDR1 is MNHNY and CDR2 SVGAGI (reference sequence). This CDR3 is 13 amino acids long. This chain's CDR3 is CASSIDLNTEAFF. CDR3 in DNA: TGTGCCAGCAGTATAGATTTGAACACTGAAGCTTTCTTT.

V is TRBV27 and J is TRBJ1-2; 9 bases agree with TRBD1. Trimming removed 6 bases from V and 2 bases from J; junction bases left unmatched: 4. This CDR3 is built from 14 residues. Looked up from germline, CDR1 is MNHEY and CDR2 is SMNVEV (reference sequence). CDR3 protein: CASRTGQGNYGYTF. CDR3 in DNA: TGTGCCAGCAGGACCGGACAGGGGAACTATGGCTACACCTTC.

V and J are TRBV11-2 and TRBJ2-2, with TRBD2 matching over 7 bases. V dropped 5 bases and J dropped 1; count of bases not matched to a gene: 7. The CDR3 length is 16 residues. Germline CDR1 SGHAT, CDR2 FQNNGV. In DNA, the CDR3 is TGTGCCAGCAGCCCCGGTTCGGGGGGGAACACCGGGGAGCTGTTTTTT. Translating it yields CASSPGSGGNTGELFF.

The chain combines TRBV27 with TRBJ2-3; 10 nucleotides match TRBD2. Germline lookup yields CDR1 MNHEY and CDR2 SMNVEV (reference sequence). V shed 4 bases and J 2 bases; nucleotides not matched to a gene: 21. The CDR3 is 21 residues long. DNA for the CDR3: TGTGCCAGCAGTTCTAGGACAGCGAATGTTGGAGCGGGAGGGCTCACAGATACGCAGTATTTT. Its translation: CASSSRTANVGAGGLTDTQYF.

This CDR3 is CASSLIGDRGLYEQYF. Written as DNA, the CDR3 is TGTGCCAGCAGTTTAATCGGGGACAGGGGGCTCTACGAGCAGTACTTC. The rearrangement links TRBV27 to TRBJ2-7; TRBD1 matches at 12 bases. Unmatched junction bases numbered 5, after V lost 2 bases and J lost 3 bases. This CDR3 has 16 amino acids. Per germline, CDR1 MNHEY and CDR2 SMNVEV (reference sequence).

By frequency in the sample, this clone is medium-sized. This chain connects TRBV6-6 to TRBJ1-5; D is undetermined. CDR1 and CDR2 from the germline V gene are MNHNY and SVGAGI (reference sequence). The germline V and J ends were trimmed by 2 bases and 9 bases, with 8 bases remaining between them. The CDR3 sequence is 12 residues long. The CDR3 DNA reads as TGTGCCAGCAGTTACCCCTCCCTGCCCCAGCATTTT. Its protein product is CASSYPSLPQHF.

The CDR3 nucleotides are TGTGCCTACCCATCTCCTCAGACAGGGAACTATGGCTACACCTTC. Its translation is CAYPSPQTGNYGYTF. This sequence joins TRBV30 and TRBJ1-2; 7 positions match TRBD1. The CDR3 sequence is 15 residues long. Per germline, CDR1 GTSNPN and CDR2 SVGIG (reference sequence). Trimming cost V 7 bases and J 2 bases; bases outside gene matches: 13.

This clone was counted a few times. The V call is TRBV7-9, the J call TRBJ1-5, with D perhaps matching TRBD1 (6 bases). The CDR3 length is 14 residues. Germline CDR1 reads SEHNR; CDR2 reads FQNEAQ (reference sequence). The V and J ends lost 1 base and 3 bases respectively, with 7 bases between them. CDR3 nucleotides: TGTGCCAGCAGCTTAGGACAGGTCAATCAGCCCCAGCATTTT. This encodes CASSLGQVNQPQHF.

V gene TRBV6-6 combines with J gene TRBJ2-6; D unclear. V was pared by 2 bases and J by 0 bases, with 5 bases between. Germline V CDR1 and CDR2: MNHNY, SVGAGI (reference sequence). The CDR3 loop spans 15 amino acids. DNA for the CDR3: TGTGCCAGCAGTTACGAGTTCTCTGGGGCCAACGTCCTGACTTTC. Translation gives CASSYEFSGANVLTF.

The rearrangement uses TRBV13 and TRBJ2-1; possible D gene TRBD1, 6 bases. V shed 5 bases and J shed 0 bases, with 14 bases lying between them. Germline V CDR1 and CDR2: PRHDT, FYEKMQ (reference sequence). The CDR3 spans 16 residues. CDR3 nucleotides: TGTGCCAGCAGCCCACTTAGGGGGTCCTCCTACAATGAGCAGTTCTTC. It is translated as CASSPLRGSSYNEQFF.

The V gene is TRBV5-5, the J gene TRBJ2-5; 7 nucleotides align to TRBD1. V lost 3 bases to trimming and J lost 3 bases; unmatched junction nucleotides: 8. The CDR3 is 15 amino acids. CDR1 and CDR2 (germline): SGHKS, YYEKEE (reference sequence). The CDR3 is CASSYQGTAEETQYF. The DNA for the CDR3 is TGTGCCAGCAGCTACCAAGGGACAGCCGAAGAGACCCAGTACTTC.

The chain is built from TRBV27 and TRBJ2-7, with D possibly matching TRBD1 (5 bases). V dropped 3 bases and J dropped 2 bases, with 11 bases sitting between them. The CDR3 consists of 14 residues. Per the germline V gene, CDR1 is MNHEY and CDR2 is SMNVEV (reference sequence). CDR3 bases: TGTGCCAGCAGTTTTTTGGAAGGGGCCTACGAGCAGTACTTC. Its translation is CASSFLEGAYEQYF.

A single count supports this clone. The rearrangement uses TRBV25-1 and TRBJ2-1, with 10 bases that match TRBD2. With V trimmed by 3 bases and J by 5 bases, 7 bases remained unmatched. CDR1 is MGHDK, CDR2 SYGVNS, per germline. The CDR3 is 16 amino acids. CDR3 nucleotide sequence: TGTGCCAGCAGTGATTCGAGCGGGAGGGCAGACAATGAGCAGTTCTTC. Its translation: CASSDSSGRADNEQFF.

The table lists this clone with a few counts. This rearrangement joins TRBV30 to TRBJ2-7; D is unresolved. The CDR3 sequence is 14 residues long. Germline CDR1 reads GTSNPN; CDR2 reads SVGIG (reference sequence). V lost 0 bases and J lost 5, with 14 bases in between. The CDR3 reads CAWSVVGSLHEQYF. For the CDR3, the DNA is TGTGCCTGGAGTGTAGTGGGTAGCCTGCACGAGCAGTACTTC.

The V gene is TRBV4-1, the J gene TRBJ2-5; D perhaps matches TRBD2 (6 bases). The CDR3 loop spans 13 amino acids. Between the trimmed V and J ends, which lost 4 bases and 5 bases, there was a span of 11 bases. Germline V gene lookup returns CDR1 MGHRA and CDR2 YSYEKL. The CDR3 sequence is CASSLTGGETQYF. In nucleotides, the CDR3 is TGCGCCAGCAGCCTCACTGGGGGGGAGACCCAGTACTTC.